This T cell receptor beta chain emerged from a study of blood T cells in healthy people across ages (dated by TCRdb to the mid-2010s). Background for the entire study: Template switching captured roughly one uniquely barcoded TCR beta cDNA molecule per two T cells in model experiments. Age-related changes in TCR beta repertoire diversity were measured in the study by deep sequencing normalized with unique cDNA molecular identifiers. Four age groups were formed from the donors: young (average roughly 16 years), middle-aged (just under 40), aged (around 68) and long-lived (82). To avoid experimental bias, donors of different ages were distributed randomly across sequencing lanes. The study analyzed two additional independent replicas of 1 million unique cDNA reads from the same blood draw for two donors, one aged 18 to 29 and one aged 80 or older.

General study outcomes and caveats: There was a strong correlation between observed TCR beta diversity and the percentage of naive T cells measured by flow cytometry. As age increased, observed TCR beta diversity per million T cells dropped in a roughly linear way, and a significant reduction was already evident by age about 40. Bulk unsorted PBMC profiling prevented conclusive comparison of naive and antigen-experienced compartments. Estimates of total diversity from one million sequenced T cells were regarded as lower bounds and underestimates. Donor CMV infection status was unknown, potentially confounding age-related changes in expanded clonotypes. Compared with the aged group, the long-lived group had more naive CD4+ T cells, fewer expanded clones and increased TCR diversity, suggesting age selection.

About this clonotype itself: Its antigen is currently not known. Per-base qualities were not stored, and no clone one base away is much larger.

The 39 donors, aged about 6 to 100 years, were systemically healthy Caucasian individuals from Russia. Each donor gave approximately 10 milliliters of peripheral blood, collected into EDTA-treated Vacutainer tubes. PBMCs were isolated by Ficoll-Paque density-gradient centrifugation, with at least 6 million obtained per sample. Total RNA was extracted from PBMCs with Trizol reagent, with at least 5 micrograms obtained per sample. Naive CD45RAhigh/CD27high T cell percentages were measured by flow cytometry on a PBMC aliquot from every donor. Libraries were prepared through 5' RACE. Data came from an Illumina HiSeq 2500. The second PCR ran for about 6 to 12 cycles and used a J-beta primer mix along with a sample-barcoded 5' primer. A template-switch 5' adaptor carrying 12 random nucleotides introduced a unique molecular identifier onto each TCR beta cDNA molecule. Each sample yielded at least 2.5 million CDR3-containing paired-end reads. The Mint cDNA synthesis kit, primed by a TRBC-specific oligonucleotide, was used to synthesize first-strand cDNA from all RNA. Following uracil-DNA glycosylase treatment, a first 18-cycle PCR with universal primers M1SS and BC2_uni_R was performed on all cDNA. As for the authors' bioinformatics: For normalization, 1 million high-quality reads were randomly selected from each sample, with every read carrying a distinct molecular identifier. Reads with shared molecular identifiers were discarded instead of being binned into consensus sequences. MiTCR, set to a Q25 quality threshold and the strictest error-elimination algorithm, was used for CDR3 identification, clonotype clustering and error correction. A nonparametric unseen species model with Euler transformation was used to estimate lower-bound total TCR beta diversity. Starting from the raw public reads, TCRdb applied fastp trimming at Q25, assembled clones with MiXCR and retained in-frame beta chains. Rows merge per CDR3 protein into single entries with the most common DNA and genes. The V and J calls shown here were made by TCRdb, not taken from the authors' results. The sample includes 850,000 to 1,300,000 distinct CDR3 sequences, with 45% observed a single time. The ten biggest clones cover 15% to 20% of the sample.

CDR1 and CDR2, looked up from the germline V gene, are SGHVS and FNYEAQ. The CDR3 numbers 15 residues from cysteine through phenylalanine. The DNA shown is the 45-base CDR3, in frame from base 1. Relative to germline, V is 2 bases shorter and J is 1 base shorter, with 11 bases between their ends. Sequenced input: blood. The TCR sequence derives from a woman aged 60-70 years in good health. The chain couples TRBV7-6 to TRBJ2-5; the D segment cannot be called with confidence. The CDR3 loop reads CASSLPPAAQETQYF. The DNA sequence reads TGTGCCAGCAGCTTACCGCCGGCGGCCCAAGAGACCCAGTACTTC. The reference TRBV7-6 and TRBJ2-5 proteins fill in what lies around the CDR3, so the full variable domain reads GAGVSQSPRYKVTKRGQDVALRCDPISGHVSLYWYRQALGQGPEFLTYFNYEAQQDKSGLPNDRFSAERPEGSISTLTIQRTEQRDSAMYRCASSLPPAAQETQYFGPGTRLLVL.